Below are 32 T cell receptor beta chains sequenced from a single sample in a study of monozygotic twins with inflammatory bowel disease (dated by TCRdb to about 2019). The library was produced with 5' RACE. Sequencing was performed on an Illumina HiSeq 2500. Once TCRdb had reprocessed the reads, it stored one entry per CDR3 protein sequence and supplied no DNA. The sample's clone listing holds more than 300,000 distinct CDR3 sequences. Approximately 2.8% of the sample goes to the ten largest clones. Sequenced material: blood. The receptors come from a human donor with ulcerative colitis or Crohn's disease, or a healthy co-twin of an affected twin (not recorded which).

V and J are TRBV20-1 and TRBJ1-3. Germline loops: CDR1 DFQATT, CDR2 SNEGSKA (reference sequence). CDR3 size: 15 residues. The CDR3: CSAKKEPDSGNTIYF.

The rearrangement uses TRBV5-1 and TRBJ2-7; there is no DNA to check the TCRdb D call of TRBD2. The CDR3 runs to 14 residues. Germline loops: CDR1 SGHRS, CDR2 YFSETQ. CDR3 region: CASSLGGVPYEQYF.

The V and J genes are TRBV11-2 and TRBJ2-2; the TCRdb D gene call, TRBD2, has no DNA to confirm it. CDR1 and CDR2 from the germline V gene are SGHAT and FQNNGV. The CDR3 is made up of 18 amino acids. The CDR3 sequence: CASSYRTSRLANTGELFF.

The V gene is TRBV7-9, the J gene TRBJ2-5; TCRdb names TRBD1, which stays unverified in the absence of DNA. From germline, CDR1 is SEHNR and CDR2 FQNEAQ (reference sequence). The CDR3 consists of 13 residues. CDR3: CASSFGTEETQYF. The complete variable domain, with remaining parts taken from reference TRBV7-9 and TRBJ2-5, reads DTGVSQNPRHKITKRGQNVTFRCDPISEHNRLYWYRQTLGQGPEFLTYFQNEAQLEKSRLLSDRFSAERPKGSFSTLEIQRTEQGDSAMYLCASSFGTEETQYFGPGTRLLVL.

The rearrangement links TRBV12-3 or TRBV12-4 to TRBJ2-7; as DNA is missing, the TRBD1 call by TCRdb cannot be tested. The CDR3 sequence is 16 residues long. Here the CDR3 reads CASSNSGTGYRYEQYF.

The CDR3 here is CAISDDSGNYEQYF. The chain links TRBV10-3 to TRBJ2-7; without DNA, the TCRdb call of TRBD2 cannot be checked. CDR3 length: 14 amino acids. Germline V lookup: CDR1 ENHRY, CDR2 SYGVKD.

The chain couples TRBV7-3 to TRBJ2-3; no DNA is available, so the TRBD1 call from TCRdb remains unchecked. CDR3 length: 15 residues. Germline CDR1 is SGHTA and CDR2 is FQGTGA. The CDR3 is CASSTMIGRTDTQYF. The full variable domain, its missing parts supplied by reference TRBV7-3 and TRBJ2-3, is GAGVSQTPSNKVTEKGKYVELRCDPISGHTALYWYRQSLGQGPEFLIYFQGTGAADDSGLPNDRFFAVRPEGSVSTLKIQRTERGDSAVYLCASSTMIGRTDTQYFGPGTRLTVL.

V usage is TRBV9 and J usage is TRBJ1-6. Germline V gives CDR1 SGDLS, CDR2 YYNGEE. The CDR3 sequence is 14 residues long. The CDR3 reads CASSERAWDSPLHF.

The CDR3 is CASSLDASGVTGELFF. The genes are TRBV5-1 and TRBJ2-2; TCRdb selects TRBD2, and the lack of DNA leaves this call unchecked. Germline CDR1 and CDR2: SGHRS and YFSETQ. CDR3 size: 16 residues. The full variable domain, completed using reference TRBV5-1 and TRBJ2-2, is KAGVTQTPRYLIKTRGQQVTLSCSPISGHRSVSWYQQTPGQGLQFLFEYFSETQRNKGNFPGRFSGRQFSNSRSEMNVSTLELGDSALYLCASSLDASGVTGELFFGEGSRLTVL.

The V gene is TRBV12-3 or TRBV12-4, the J gene TRBJ2-5; TCRdb lists TRBD1, though no DNA is available to test this call. The CDR3 length is 15 residues. CDR3 region: CASSLGVRGPETQYF.

The chain carries TRBV18 and TRBJ2-3; TCRdb calls TRBD1, which cannot be checked without DNA. The V gene's germline CDR1 is KGHSH and CDR2 LQKENI. This CDR3 comprises 11 residues. The CDR3 loop reads CASSPDRGQYF.

V is TRBV12-3 or TRBV12-4 and J is TRBJ2-1; the D call from TCRdb, TRBD1, cannot be confirmed without DNA. The CDR3 consists of 14 residues. The CDR3 sequence: CASNLRRGITGQFF.

V and J are TRBV3-1 and TRBJ2-5; TCRdb indicates TRBD2, and absent DNA this call remains unverified. Germline CDR1 is LGHDT and CDR2 is YNNKEL (reference sequence). The CDR3 contains 15 residues. The chain's CDR3 is CASSLRGGAEETQYF.

V and J are TRBV6-5 and TRBJ1-3. CDR1 is MNHEY and CDR2 is SVGAGI in the germline V gene. The CDR3 runs to 16 residues. The CDR3 region is CASSYRRTVSGNTIYF.

This chain joins TRBV28 and TRBJ2-3; there is no DNA to check the TCRdb D call of TRBD1. The CDR3 spans 12 residues. The germline gives CDR1 MDHEN, CDR2 SYDVKM. CDR3 amino acids: CASSPGTPNQYF.

J is TRBJ1-1 and V is TRBV7-9; the TRBD1 assignment by TCRdb is unverifiable without DNA. The germline gives CDR1 SEHNR, CDR2 FQNEAQ (reference sequence). The CDR3 extends over 15 amino acids. CDR3 region: CASSFRGGLNTEAFF.

The genes are TRBV30 and TRBJ1-4. Germline-derived CDR1 and CDR2 are GTSNPN and SVGIG (reference sequence). The CDR3 has 11 amino acids. CDR3 sequence: CAWSVRQQVFF.

The chain has TRBV29-1 and TRBJ2-3. Germline CDR1 reads SQVTM; CDR2 reads ANQGSEA. The CDR3 is made up of 12 amino acids. The CDR3 loop is CSVETFPDTQYF.

This chain uses TRBV7-2 with TRBJ2-1; TCRdb's D call of TRBD2 is untestable without DNA. There are 15 residues in the CDR3. Germline V gene sequence: CDR1 SGHTA, CDR2 FQGNSA. The CDR3 sequence: CASSLTSGPYNEQFF.

V usage is TRBV7-6 and J usage is TRBJ2-1. Germline CDR1 reads SGHVS; CDR2 reads FNYEAQ. The CDR3 is made up of 13 amino acids. CDR3 protein: CASSLAWNNEQFF.

The V call is TRBV7-2, the J call TRBJ1-2. CDR1 is SGHTA, CDR2 FQGNSA, per germline. The CDR3 is 15 residues long. CDR3 protein: CASSSGSRADYGYTF.

V and J are TRBV20-1 and TRBJ1-1. This CDR3 spans 15 amino acids. Germline V lookup: CDR1 DFQATT, CDR2 SNEGSKA (reference sequence). This CDR3 is CSARGPLGVDTEAFF.

V gene TRBV9 combines with J gene TRBJ2-3; checking the TCRdb D call of TRBD2 is not possible without DNA. From germline, CDR1 is SGDLS and CDR2 YYNGEE. The CDR3 covers 17 residues. This CDR3 reads CASSVGELAQSTDTQYF.

The chain employs TRBV5-1 and TRBJ2-6; the D gene TCRdb calls, TRBD1, cannot be checked with no DNA. CDR3 length equals 15 residues. The V gene's germline CDR1 is SGHRS and CDR2 YFSETQ. The CDR3 sequence is CASEKGGMGANVLTF.

V usage is TRBV23-1 and J usage is TRBJ1-4; TCRdb selects TRBD1, and the lack of DNA leaves this call unchecked. TRBV23-1 qualifies as an ORF whose function is uncertain. This CDR3 region has 16 residues. Here the CDR3 reads CASSHSRDRNREKLFF.

The V and J genes are TRBV7-2 and TRBJ1-3. The CDR3 extends over 14 amino acids. Germline CDR1 reads SGHTA; CDR2 reads FQGNSA. CDR3 protein: CASSSGSSGNTIYF.

The rearrangement links TRBV12-1 to TRBJ1-1; TCRdb outputs TRBD1, but without DNA this stays unchecked. TRBV12-1 is tagged as a pseudogene. This CDR3 has 17 amino acids. The CDR3 sequence is CASSFDSPGQKNTEAFF.

The chain is built from TRBV5-6 and TRBJ2-2; TCRdb outputs TRBD1, but without DNA this stays unchecked. This CDR3 has 17 residues. The germline V gene encodes CDR1 SGHDT and CDR2 YYEEEE. The CDR3 sequence: CASSFDRGEVYTGELFF.

This chain joins TRBV27 and TRBJ1-1; the D gene TCRdb calls, TRBD1, cannot be checked with no DNA. CDR1 MNHEY and CDR2 SMNVEV come from the germline V gene (reference sequence). This CDR3 contains 17 residues. CDR3 residues: CASSFLAGDGGNTEAFF.

Here the CDR3 reads CASSLIRRGVSEQYF. This sequence joins TRBV5-1 and TRBJ2-7; TCRdb selects TRBD1, and the lack of DNA leaves this call unchecked. This CDR3 spans 15 amino acids. Germline CDR1 is SGHRS and CDR2 is YFSETQ.

The rearrangement uses TRBV5-1 and TRBJ2-7. From germline, CDR1 is SGHRS and CDR2 YFSETQ. The CDR3 is made up of 14 amino acids. The CDR3 sequence: CASSLANQAYEQYF.

The chain employs TRBV29-1 and TRBJ2-3. CDR1 is SQVTM, CDR2 ANQGSEA, per germline. This CDR3 region has 11 residues. The chain's CDR3 is CSDSVKDTQYF.